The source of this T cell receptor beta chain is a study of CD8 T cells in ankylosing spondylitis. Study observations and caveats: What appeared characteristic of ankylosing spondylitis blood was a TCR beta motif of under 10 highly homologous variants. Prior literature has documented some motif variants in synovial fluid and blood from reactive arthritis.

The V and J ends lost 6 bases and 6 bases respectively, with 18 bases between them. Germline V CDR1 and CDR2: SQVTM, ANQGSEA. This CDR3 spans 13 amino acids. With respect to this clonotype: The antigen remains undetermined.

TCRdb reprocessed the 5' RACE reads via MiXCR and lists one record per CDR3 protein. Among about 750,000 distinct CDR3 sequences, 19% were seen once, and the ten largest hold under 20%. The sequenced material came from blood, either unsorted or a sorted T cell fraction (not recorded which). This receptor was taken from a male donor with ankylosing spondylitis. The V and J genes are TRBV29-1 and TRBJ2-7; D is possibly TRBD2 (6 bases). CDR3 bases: TGCAGCGTGAGACTCCCCGGGGAGGTCGAGCAGTACTTC. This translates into CSVRLPGEVEQYF.